This is a list of T cell receptor beta chains from one sample in a study of cytomegalovirus exposure and HLA in healthy donors. Clones were read by immunoSEQ multiplex PCR, and TCRdb kept only the in-frame ones, dropping some. The repertoire holds 100,000 to 150,000 clones, with 81% as singletons. The sample consisted of PBMCs. Every receptor here comes from a man aged 18 to 30 in good health and CMV-seropositive. CDR3s include the opening cysteine and the closing phenylalanine or tryptophan. D genes are given only for firm matches.

.	TRBV5-1	TRBJ2-1	CASRLPSVVNEQFF
.	TRBV11-2	TRBJ2-5	CASSSGYQETQYF
.	TRBV19	TRBJ1-1	CASSPHGSEAFF
TRBD1	TRBV5-5	TRBJ2-7	CASSLAGTGVYEQYF
TRBD2	TRBV4-1	TRBJ2-2	CASSRLLAGADTGELFF
TRBD1	TRBV6-6	TRBJ2-3	CASRPGQGGDTQYF
.	TRBV28	TRBJ2-7	CASSLLRANSYEQYF
TRBD1	TRBV27	TRBJ1-6	CASSLAVDPRTGATHSPLHF
.	TRBV25-1	TRBJ1-5	CASSESNQPQHF
TRBD2	TRBV7-8	TRBJ2-1	CASSLVGRAAGSYNEQFF
.	TRBV5-8	TRBJ1-2	CASSLVGRGYTF
TRBD1	TRBV7-6	TRBJ2-7	CASSPGTGPLYEQYF
.	TRBV5-6	TRBJ1-1	CASSLGQVETEAFF
.	TRBV12-1	TRBJ2-2	CASSFVSLEATGELFF
.	TRBV29-1	TRBJ1-5	CSVGTNQPQHF
.	TRBV29-1	TRBJ1-4	CSVGGRNEKLFF
.	TRBV7-2	TRBJ2-5	CASHRASGEQYF
TRBD1	TRBV7-2	TRBJ1-2	CASSLVRDSEYGYTF
TRBD2	TRBV5-4	TRBJ2-7	CASSRMTSGDYEQYF
.	TRBV29-1	TRBJ1-2	CSVLGRSGYTF
.	TRBV6-5	TRBJ1-2	CASSNINPEGYGYTF
TRBD2	TRBV7-9	TRBJ2-2	CASSTGAGGHTGELFF
.	TRBV6-5	TRBJ1-3	CASSPPGGAGNTIYF
TRBD1	TRBV12-5	TRBJ2-7	CASGSNRGHEQYF
TRBD1	TRBV6-5	TRBJ2-2	CASSYVQGAVGELFF
.	TRBV27	TRBJ1-5	CASSPRGVQPQHF
TRBD1	TRBV7-6	TRBJ2-7	CASSFDRGTAEQYF
TRBD1	TRBV18	TRBJ2-5	CASSPRTTGGFETQYF
.	TRBV5-1	TRBJ2-5	CASSSQETQYF
.	TRBV19	TRBJ2-5	CASSIGSTQYF
TRBD1	TRBV19	TRBJ1-2	CASSTLNHWTGLPRDYGYTF
.	TRBV6-4	TRBJ2-5	CASSDSRGRQETQYF
TRBD1	TRBV29-1	TRBJ1-1	CSVRNRGRWTEAFF
TRBD1	TRBV25-1	TRBJ1-1	CASSGPPGQGSRVTEAFF
TRBD1	TRBV6-1	TRBJ2-5	CASSRDRERSGTQYF
.	TRBV27	TRBJ2-2	CASSLSANTGELFF
TRBD2	TRBV27	TRBJ2-1	CASSLGTSGRASEQFF
TRBD1	TRBV9	TRBJ2-7	CASSPRQGIYEQYF
.	TRBV2	TRBJ2-6	CASSVHSSGANVLTF
.	TRBV5-4	TRBJ2-3	CASSRQAGFFTDTQYF
TRBD1	TRBV10-2	TRBJ2-5	CATAFGQGDSQETQYF
.	TRBV5-1	TRBJ2-3	CASSSGTPTTDTQYF
.	TRBV5-4	TRBJ2-3	CASSLTDTQYF
.	TRBV7-2	TRBJ2-3	CASSLPGYADTQYF
TRBD1	TRBV5-1	TRBJ1-2	CASSLQGAHGYTF
.	TRBV7-2	TRBJ1-1	CASSLQNGDTEAFF
TRBD1	TRBV6-5	TRBJ1-1	CASSYSQGVAEAFF
TRBD1	TRBV30	TRBJ2-7	CAWSSGQGYEQYF
TRBD1	TRBV30	TRBJ1-6	CAWSRDRVNSPLHF
TRBD2	TRBV30	.	CAWRLAGAYYEQYF
.	TRBV4-1	TRBJ1-2	CASSQESLQGGGYYGYTF
.	TRBV4-1	TRBJ2-7	CASSRGLDYEQYF
.	TRBV20-1	TRBJ2-1	CSASYNEQFF
.	TRBV7-2	TRBJ1-4	CASSLNGQISNEKLFF
TRBD1	TRBV6-1	TRBJ1-1	CASSHNRGTEAFF
.	TRBV10-3	TRBJ1-1	CAISAGNSNTEAFF